This T cell receptor beta chain was obtained from a study of shared clonotypes between healthy human individuals (dated by TCRdb to about 2020). Study-level background: Three men and a couple of women, aged 18 to 49 years, made up the cohort. For each donor, CD4 naive and CD4 memory were each run on three plates, CD8 naive on two plates, and CD8 memory on one plate. Each donor's leukapheresis produced roughly between roughly 0.9 and 8.9 billion PBMCs. To estimate repertoire size and how much clonotypes are shared between individuals, the study performed deep sequencing of blood TCR repertoires from five healthy adults. Different laboratories and diverse techniques were used to prepare libraries and sequence TCR repertoires, to increase sequencing depth and limit assay-specific biases. Broad study findings and their caveats: Across four donors, roughly 5% of naive CD4, approximately 3.6% of naive CD8, 2.3% of memory CD4, and under 0.45% of memory CD8 clonotypes were shared. Compared with non-shared clonotypes, clonotypes shared by all four sorted-subset donors had higher generation probabilities. Pairwise subsampling led to the expectation that sequencing depth would affect the degree of clonotype sharing among donors. Rarefaction of sorted-subset datasets indicated incomplete sequencing despite the large sequencing depth. Estimated clonotype richness was generally larger for naive than for memory subsets. Sampling was restricted to blood, and TCR repertoires in tissues likely differ from the TCR repertoires found in blood. Because the study included a small number of donors, the genetic and exposure-history diversity represented was limited.

TCR CDR3 regions were amplified from genomic DNA by multiplex PCR using the deep immunoSEQ assay. Genomic DNA extracted from each cell subset was distributed evenly over all wells of several immunoSEQ 96-well plates, and each plate served as one replicate. For sorted subsets, around 200 ng genomic DNA, equal to tens of thousands of T cell genomes, was loaded into each replicate PCR. The purified libraries were quantified using a Qubit 3.0 fluorometer, sized with a Bioanalyzer 2100, and then quantified again using the KAPA Library Quantification kit. Every immunoSEQ 96-well plate was sequenced on a dedicated single-read 150-cycle Illumina NextSeq 550 flow cell. In the original analysis: Because the immunoSEQ output held only junctional sequences and lacked quality scores, the filtering could not match the filtering applied to full-length reads. To assign V/J genes and CDR3, sequences were annotated using PyIR, a Python wrapper for IgBLAST v1.9, with IMGT germline references. Reads were removed for weak V/J assignments (E-value above 1e-6), missing CDR3, stop codons, out-of-frame junctions, or ambiguous translated residues. A V3J clonotype was defined by an identical inferred V gene, J gene, and CDR3 amino acid sequence. The percentage overlap between two repertoires was calculated by dividing the number of shared unique clonotypes by the size of the smaller repertoire. Repertoire richness was assessed with RTK rarefaction, the Chao1 estimator, and Recon v2.1 estimates of unobserved clonotypes. For all TCRbeta clonotypes obtained by the gDNA method from a few donors, generation probabilities were computed with OLGA. Held by TCRdb, this immuneACCESS table contains in-frame sequences only and omits some clones. Under half of the omission traces to an unresolved V gene where checked; the cause of the rest is unknown. That table supplies the V and J calls and clone size; D and trimming were determined from the DNA. The sample has millions of clones on record, around 96% of them singletons. More than 0.95% of the sample comes from the top ten.

With respect to this clone: What this receptor recognizes is not known. The record has no base qualities; no much larger clone is one base away.

CD8 naive samples were obtained by positive selection for CCR7 among CD45RO-negative cells, yielding a CD45RA+CCR7+ population from which TemRA cells were excluded. Healthy HIV-negative adults with no recently reported acute infections or vaccinations were included as donors. Only Caucasian adults living in Nashville, Tennessee, USA were represented among the donors. Blood was obtained by leukapheresis, after which PBMCs were separated by Ficoll-Histopaque density gradient centrifugation and cryopreserved in liquid nitrogen vapor phase. Analytical flow cytometry was used to check the purity and quantity of each magnetically sorted T cell population. From each sorted fraction, genomic DNA was isolated and quantified by UV absorbance on a Nanodrop 2000c. This sequence was found in a man aged 18-30 years in good health. Source material: naive CD8+ T cells sorted from blood. The sample's cell subset or site, from its label and the paper: CD45RA+CCR7+.

The nucleotide sequence reads as follows: TGCGCCAGCAGCCAGATACAGACAGGTACCTACGAGCAGTACTTC. Protein translation: CASSQIQTGTYEQYF. In this chain, TRBV4-1 is recombined with TRBJ2-7; TRBD1 is a weak D gene call, 6 bases matching. The CDR3, from cysteine to phenylalanine, totals 15 residues. CDR3 DNA is the only sequence kept; it has 45 bases, read in frame from the first base. At the junction V is shortened by 3 bases and J by 2 bases, with 14 bases in between. Sequences MGHRA (CDR1) and YSYEKL (CDR2) are obtained from the germline V gene.